The 27 T cell receptor beta chains below were found in one sample sequenced in a study of CD8 T cells in ankylosing spondylitis (TCRdb year 2017). To prepare the library, 5' RACE was applied. Sequencing took place on an Illumina HiSeq 2500. Using fastp at Q25 and MiXCR, TCRdb reprocessed the public reads and kept productive beta chains. Rows matching on CDR3 protein sequence are summarized as one entry with the most common DNA and genes. The sample includes fewer than 250,000 distinct CDR3 sequences, with about 10% observed a single time. 2.6% of the sample goes to the ten largest clones. Sequenced input: blood, either unsorted or a sorted T cell fraction (not recorded which). The receptors originated from a male donor with ankylosing spondylitis or in good health (not recorded which).

The V gene is TRBV3-1, the J gene TRBJ1-2, with 7 bases identical to TRBD1. The germline V gene has CDR1 LGHDT and CDR2 YNNKEL (reference sequence). CDR3 size: 16 residues. The V gene end was trimmed by 4 bases and the J gene end by 4 bases; junction bases not matched to a gene: 12. CDR3 coding DNA: TGTGCCAGCAGCCTAAAAGGGACGGACAGGAGCTATGGCTACACCTTC. Residues: CASSLKGTDRSYGYTF.

This clonotype was counted many times. V usage is TRBV3-1 and J usage is TRBJ2-1; 9 bases fit TRBD2. From germline, CDR1 is LGHDT and CDR2 YNNKEL (reference sequence). The V segment lost 4 bases and the J segment 7 bases; nucleotides outside the gene matches: 14. The length of the CDR3 is 17 residues. As DNA, the CDR3 is TGTGCCAGCAGCCTGATGGGGGCGGGAGGGCCCAATAATGAGCAGTTCTTC. This codes for CASSLMGAGGPNNEQFF.

This clonotype occurred a few times. With a much larger clone just one base away, this may be a read error. The chain couples TRBV3-1 to TRBJ2-1; the match to TRBD2 covers 8 bases. V gave up 4 bases and J gave up 6 bases; unmatched junction bases: 8. The germline V gene encodes CDR1 LGHDT and CDR2 YNNKEL (reference sequence). This CDR3 has 15 residues. The CDR3 sequence is CASSLTGGNVNEQFF. The CDR3 DNA reads as TGTGCCAGCAGCCTAACGGGGGGGAACGTCAATGAGCAGTTCTTC.

This clonotype was seen only a few times. The genes are TRBV3-1 and TRBJ1-1, with D possibly being TRBD1 (6 bases). Trimming stripped 6 bases from V and 0 bases from J, with 11 bases between. The CDR3 has 14 residues. The V gene's germline CDR1 is LGHDT and CDR2 YNNKEL (reference sequence). The CDR3 DNA reads as TGTGCCAGCAGGGACAGCGGGATGAACACTGAAGCTTTCTTT. Protein sequence: CASRDSGMNTEAFF.

This clonotype was counted many times. The CDR3 sequence is CSAGQGITYEQYF. CDR3 in DNA: TGCAGTGCCGGACAGGGGATTACCTACGAGCAGTACTTC. The chain joins TRBV20-1 to TRBJ2-7, with TRBD1 identical over 9 bases. V was clipped by 6 bases and J by 2 bases; unmatched bases: 5. Germline V lookup: CDR1 DFQATT, CDR2 SNEGSKA (reference sequence). CDR3 length: 13 residues.

This clonotype was counted many times. The CDR3 here is CSARDRARSPDTQYF. DNA of the CDR3: TGCAGTGCTAGAGATCGGGCGCGATCACCAGATACGCAGTATTTT. The chain carries TRBV20-1 and TRBJ2-3; no clear D. V lost 0 bases and J lost 4, with 14 bases in between. CDR3 size: 15 residues. The germline CDR1 and CDR2 sequences are DFQATT and SNEGSKA (reference sequence).

The sample holds many counts of this clonotype. In DNA, the CDR3 is TGCGCCAGCAGTGAGGCCGGGGATGAGCAGTACTTC. As protein: CASSEAGDEQYF. The rearrangement joins TRBV10-2 to TRBJ2-7; tentative D call: TRBD2 (5 bases). The length of the CDR3 is 12 residues. Germline V gene lookup returns CDR1 WSHSY and CDR2 SAAADI. V was pared by 2 bases and J by 7 bases, with 9 bases between.

The chain uses TRBV20-1 and TRBJ1-1, with a possible D match to TRBD1 (5 bases). This CDR3 is 16 amino acids long. Looked up from germline, CDR1 is DFQATT and CDR2 is SNEGSKA (reference sequence). V was shortened by 3 bases and J by 1 base, with 18 bases between the two germline ends. This CDR3 is CSASVFRGERNTEAFF. CDR3 DNA sequence: TGCAGTGCTAGTGTGTTCCGGGGGGAAAGGAACACTGAAGCTTTCTTT.

Many counts were recorded for this clonotype. CDR3 amino acids: CASSLGGSTSTDTQYF. In DNA form, the CDR3 reads TGCGCCAGCAGCTTGGGAGGATCGACAAGCACAGATACGCAGTATTTT. The V gene is TRBV5-1, the J gene TRBJ2-3, with unresolved D. The CDR3 spans 16 residues. V dropped 0 bases and J dropped 0 bases, with 11 bases sitting between them. Germline loops: CDR1 SGHRS, CDR2 YFSETQ. Filled out from reference TRBV5-1 and TRBJ2-3, the complete variable domain reads KAGVTQTPRYLIKTRGQQVTLSCSPISGHRSVSWYQQTPGQGLQFLFEYFSETQRNKGNFPGRFSGRQFSNSRSEMNVSTLELGDSALYLCASSLGGSTSTDTQYFGPGTRLTVL.

This clonotype was counted at least ten times. The chain has TRBV12-3 or TRBV12-4 and TRBJ1-6; TRBD1 might be the D (5 bases). The CDR3 has 15 residues. V dropped 5 bases and J dropped 3 bases, with 11 bases sitting between them. CDR3 protein: CASSTGRNYNSPLHF. The CDR3 coding sequence is TGTGCCAGCAGTACGGGACGGAACTATAATTCACCCCTCCACTTT.

At least ten counts were recorded for this clonotype. The genes are TRBV10-3 and TRBJ1-1; D gene unclear. V shed 6 bases and J shed 1 base, with 15 bases lying between them. The CDR3 is made up of 15 amino acids. Germline CDR1 reads ENHRY; CDR2 reads SYGVKD. The CDR3 DNA reads as TGTGCCATCAGAGCTTACACGGAGGCGAACACTGAAGCTTTCTTT. This sequence encodes CAIRAYTEANTEAFF.

The chain links TRBV6-5 to TRBJ2-3; 9 positions agree with TRBD2. The CDR3 runs to 16 residues. The V gene end was trimmed by 2 bases and the J gene end by 3 bases; junction bases not matched to a gene: 6. The germline CDR1 and CDR2 sequences are MNHEY and SVGAGI. CDR3 region: CASSYSSGGRTDTQYF. CDR3 sequence (DNA): TGTGCCAGCAGTTACAGTAGCGGGGGTCGGACAGATACGCAGTATTTT.

Many counts were recorded for this clonotype. The rearrangement uses TRBV12-3 or TRBV12-4 and TRBJ1-1; tentative D call: TRBD1 (6 bases). This CDR3 comprises 15 residues. V dropped 4 bases and J dropped 4 bases, with 16 bases sitting between them. CDR3 sequence reads: CASSSTTGGGTEAFF. In nucleotides, the CDR3 is TGTGCCAGCAGTTCGACGACAGGAGGGGGCACTGAAGCTTTCTTT.

This clonotype was recorded at least ten times. The chain couples TRBV5-1 to TRBJ1-1; possibly TRBD1 for D (6 bases). The CDR3 is made up of 14 amino acids. The V gene's germline CDR1 is SGHRS and CDR2 YFSETQ. The V end lost 2 bases, the J end lost 6 bases, and 14 bases lay between the germline ends. CDR3 in DNA: TGCGCCAGCAGCTTCATAGGGGGGGATGCTGAAGCTTTCTTT. This translates into CASSFIGGDAEAFF.

This clonotype has at least ten counts. This chain joins TRBV6-1 and TRBJ1-3; weak D call: TRBD1 (5 bases). V dropped 5 bases and J dropped 4 bases, with 15 bases sitting between them. The CDR3 runs to 15 residues. Germline assignment: CDR1 MNHNS and CDR2 SASEGT. The CDR3, as DNA: TGTGCCAGCAGTCCCCTGAGGGGCACCGGAAACACCATATATTTT. It encodes CASSPLRGTGNTIYF.

This clonotype showed up just a few times. The rearrangement links TRBV6-6 to TRBJ1-4, with unresolved D. The V and J ends lost 0 bases and 8 bases respectively, with 7 bases between them. Germline-derived CDR1 and CDR2 are MNHNY and SVGAGI (reference sequence). The CDR3 spans 13 residues. CDR3 in amino acids: CASSYSKGEKLFF. CDR3 bases: TGTGCCAGCAGTTACTCGAAAGGGGAAAAACTGTTTTTT.

There are a few counts of this clonotype. The J gene is TRBJ2-1, the V gene TRBV13; D is perhaps TRBD2 (5 bases). V shed 5 bases and J shed 5 bases, with 13 bases lying between them. CDR1 and CDR2 from the germline V gene are PRHDT and FYEKMQ (reference sequence). The CDR3 spans 14 residues. The DNA for the CDR3 is TGTGCCAGCAGCCCGCGGCGGGTCAACAATGAGCAGTTCTTC. Translation: CASSPRRVNNEQFF.

This clonotype was counted ten times or more. This chain links TRBV2 with TRBJ1-2, with D uncertain. Trimming took off 1 base at V and 6 bases at J, with 9 bases between the two ends. The length of the CDR3 is 13 residues. CDR1 is SNHLY, CDR2 FYNNEI, per germline. The CDR3 loop reads CASSEGSPDGYTF. The CDR3 coding sequence is TGTGCCAGCAGTGAAGGTTCCCCCGATGGCTACACCTTC. The full variable domain, rest sourced from reference TRBV2 and TRBJ1-2, is EPEVTQTPSHQVTQMGQEVILRCVPISNHLYFYWYRQILGQKVEFLVSFYNNEISEKSEIFDDQFSVERPDGSNFTLKIRSTKLEDSAMYFCASSEGSPDGYTFGSGTRLTVV.

This clonotype has a count of ten or more. The chain has TRBV6-4 and TRBJ2-1; maybe TRBD1 (6 bases). Germline CDR1 is MRHNA and CDR2 is SNTAGT. The CDR3 is 15 residues long. V shed 5 bases and J shed 3 bases, with 14 bases lying between them. The CDR3 region has the DNA TGTGCCAGCAGTCTCCAGGGGATGGGCTACAATGAGCAGTTCTTC. Protein: CASSLQGMGYNEQFF.

This clonotype was observed at least ten times. The chain combines TRBV12-3 or TRBV12-4 with TRBJ2-2, with no clear D. The germline V and J ends were trimmed by 6 bases and 2 bases, with 7 bases remaining between them. The CDR3 length is 13 residues. The CDR3 is CASSPGNTGELFF. Written as DNA, the CDR3 is TGTGCCAGCAGCCCTGGAAACACCGGGGAGCTGTTTTTT.

This clonotype occurred many times. The chain uses TRBV10-3 and TRBJ2-7, with a weak D call TRBD2 (5 bases). Germline loops: CDR1 ENHRY, CDR2 SYGVKD. The CDR3 has 13 amino acids. With 10 bases removed from V and 1 base from J, the gap between germline ends came to 14 bases. CDR3 in DNA: TGTGCCACCGCCCCGCCGGGGTCCTACGAGCAGTACTTC. Protein sequence: CATAPPGSYEQYF.

The table lists this clonotype with many counts. V and J are TRBV11-1 and TRBJ2-7; TRBD1 might be the D (6 bases). In germline, CDR1 is SGHAT, CDR2 FQDESV (reference sequence). V was pared by 5 bases and J by 7 bases, with 24 bases between. This CDR3 has 16 residues. Here the CDR3 DNA reads TGTGCCAGCAGCCTAAACCGGGCTACTCCGACAGGAGAGCAGTACTTC. This gives the protein CASSLNRATPTGEQYF.

This clonotype was observed once. The rearrangement uses TRBV20-1 and TRBJ2-1; D uncertain. From germline, CDR1 is DFQATT and CDR2 SNEGSKA (reference sequence). V shed 6 bases and J shed 4 bases, with 25 bases lying between them. The CDR3 consists of 17 residues. CDR3 DNA sequence: TGCAGTGCACACCTAAGTTTGTCTACCCCTCCTTACAATGAGCAGTTCTTC. This sequence encodes CSAHLSLSTPPYNEQFF.

This clonotype was recorded many times. The J gene is TRBJ1-2, the V gene TRBV20-1, with 10 bases identical to TRBD1. The CDR3 is made up of 13 amino acids. CDR1 DFQATT and CDR2 SNEGSKA come from the germline V gene (reference sequence). After removal of 6 bases from V and 8 bases from J, the junction contained 9 bases not matched to a gene. This CDR3 is CSARGQGVGGYTF. DNA of the CDR3: TGCAGTGCCCGTGGACAGGGGGTGGGGGGCTACACCTTC.

This clonotype was recorded at least ten times. V and J are TRBV5-1 and TRBJ2-5, with no clear D. Trimming removed 2 bases at V and 4 bases at J, with 9 bases between. The germline gives CDR1 SGHRS, CDR2 YFSETQ. The CDR3 covers 13 residues. Here the CDR3 reads CASSFSLGETQYF. DNA for the CDR3: TGCGCCAGCAGCTTTAGTTTAGGAGAGACCCAGTACTTC.

This clonotype was found many times. The chain joins TRBV7-9 to TRBJ2-7; possibly TRBD1 for D (6 bases). V lost 5 bases and J lost 1, with 12 bases in between. The CDR3 spans 14 residues. CDR1 and CDR2 from the germline V gene are SEHNR and FQNEAQ (reference sequence). The CDR3 here is CASSPDRYSYEQYF. The CDR3 bases are TGTGCCAGCAGCCCGGACAGATATTCCTACGAGCAGTACTTC.

This clonotype was recorded only once. The chain joins TRBV20-1 to TRBJ2-5; 10 nucleotides agree with TRBD1. The length of the CDR3 is 14 residues. V was clipped by 0 bases and J by 4 bases; unmatched bases: 2. Looked up from germline, CDR1 is DFQATT and CDR2 is SNEGSKA (reference sequence). CDR3: CSARDGQGGETQYF. The CDR3 DNA sequence: TGCAGTGCTAGAGATGGACAGGGGGGAGAGACCCAGTACTTC.